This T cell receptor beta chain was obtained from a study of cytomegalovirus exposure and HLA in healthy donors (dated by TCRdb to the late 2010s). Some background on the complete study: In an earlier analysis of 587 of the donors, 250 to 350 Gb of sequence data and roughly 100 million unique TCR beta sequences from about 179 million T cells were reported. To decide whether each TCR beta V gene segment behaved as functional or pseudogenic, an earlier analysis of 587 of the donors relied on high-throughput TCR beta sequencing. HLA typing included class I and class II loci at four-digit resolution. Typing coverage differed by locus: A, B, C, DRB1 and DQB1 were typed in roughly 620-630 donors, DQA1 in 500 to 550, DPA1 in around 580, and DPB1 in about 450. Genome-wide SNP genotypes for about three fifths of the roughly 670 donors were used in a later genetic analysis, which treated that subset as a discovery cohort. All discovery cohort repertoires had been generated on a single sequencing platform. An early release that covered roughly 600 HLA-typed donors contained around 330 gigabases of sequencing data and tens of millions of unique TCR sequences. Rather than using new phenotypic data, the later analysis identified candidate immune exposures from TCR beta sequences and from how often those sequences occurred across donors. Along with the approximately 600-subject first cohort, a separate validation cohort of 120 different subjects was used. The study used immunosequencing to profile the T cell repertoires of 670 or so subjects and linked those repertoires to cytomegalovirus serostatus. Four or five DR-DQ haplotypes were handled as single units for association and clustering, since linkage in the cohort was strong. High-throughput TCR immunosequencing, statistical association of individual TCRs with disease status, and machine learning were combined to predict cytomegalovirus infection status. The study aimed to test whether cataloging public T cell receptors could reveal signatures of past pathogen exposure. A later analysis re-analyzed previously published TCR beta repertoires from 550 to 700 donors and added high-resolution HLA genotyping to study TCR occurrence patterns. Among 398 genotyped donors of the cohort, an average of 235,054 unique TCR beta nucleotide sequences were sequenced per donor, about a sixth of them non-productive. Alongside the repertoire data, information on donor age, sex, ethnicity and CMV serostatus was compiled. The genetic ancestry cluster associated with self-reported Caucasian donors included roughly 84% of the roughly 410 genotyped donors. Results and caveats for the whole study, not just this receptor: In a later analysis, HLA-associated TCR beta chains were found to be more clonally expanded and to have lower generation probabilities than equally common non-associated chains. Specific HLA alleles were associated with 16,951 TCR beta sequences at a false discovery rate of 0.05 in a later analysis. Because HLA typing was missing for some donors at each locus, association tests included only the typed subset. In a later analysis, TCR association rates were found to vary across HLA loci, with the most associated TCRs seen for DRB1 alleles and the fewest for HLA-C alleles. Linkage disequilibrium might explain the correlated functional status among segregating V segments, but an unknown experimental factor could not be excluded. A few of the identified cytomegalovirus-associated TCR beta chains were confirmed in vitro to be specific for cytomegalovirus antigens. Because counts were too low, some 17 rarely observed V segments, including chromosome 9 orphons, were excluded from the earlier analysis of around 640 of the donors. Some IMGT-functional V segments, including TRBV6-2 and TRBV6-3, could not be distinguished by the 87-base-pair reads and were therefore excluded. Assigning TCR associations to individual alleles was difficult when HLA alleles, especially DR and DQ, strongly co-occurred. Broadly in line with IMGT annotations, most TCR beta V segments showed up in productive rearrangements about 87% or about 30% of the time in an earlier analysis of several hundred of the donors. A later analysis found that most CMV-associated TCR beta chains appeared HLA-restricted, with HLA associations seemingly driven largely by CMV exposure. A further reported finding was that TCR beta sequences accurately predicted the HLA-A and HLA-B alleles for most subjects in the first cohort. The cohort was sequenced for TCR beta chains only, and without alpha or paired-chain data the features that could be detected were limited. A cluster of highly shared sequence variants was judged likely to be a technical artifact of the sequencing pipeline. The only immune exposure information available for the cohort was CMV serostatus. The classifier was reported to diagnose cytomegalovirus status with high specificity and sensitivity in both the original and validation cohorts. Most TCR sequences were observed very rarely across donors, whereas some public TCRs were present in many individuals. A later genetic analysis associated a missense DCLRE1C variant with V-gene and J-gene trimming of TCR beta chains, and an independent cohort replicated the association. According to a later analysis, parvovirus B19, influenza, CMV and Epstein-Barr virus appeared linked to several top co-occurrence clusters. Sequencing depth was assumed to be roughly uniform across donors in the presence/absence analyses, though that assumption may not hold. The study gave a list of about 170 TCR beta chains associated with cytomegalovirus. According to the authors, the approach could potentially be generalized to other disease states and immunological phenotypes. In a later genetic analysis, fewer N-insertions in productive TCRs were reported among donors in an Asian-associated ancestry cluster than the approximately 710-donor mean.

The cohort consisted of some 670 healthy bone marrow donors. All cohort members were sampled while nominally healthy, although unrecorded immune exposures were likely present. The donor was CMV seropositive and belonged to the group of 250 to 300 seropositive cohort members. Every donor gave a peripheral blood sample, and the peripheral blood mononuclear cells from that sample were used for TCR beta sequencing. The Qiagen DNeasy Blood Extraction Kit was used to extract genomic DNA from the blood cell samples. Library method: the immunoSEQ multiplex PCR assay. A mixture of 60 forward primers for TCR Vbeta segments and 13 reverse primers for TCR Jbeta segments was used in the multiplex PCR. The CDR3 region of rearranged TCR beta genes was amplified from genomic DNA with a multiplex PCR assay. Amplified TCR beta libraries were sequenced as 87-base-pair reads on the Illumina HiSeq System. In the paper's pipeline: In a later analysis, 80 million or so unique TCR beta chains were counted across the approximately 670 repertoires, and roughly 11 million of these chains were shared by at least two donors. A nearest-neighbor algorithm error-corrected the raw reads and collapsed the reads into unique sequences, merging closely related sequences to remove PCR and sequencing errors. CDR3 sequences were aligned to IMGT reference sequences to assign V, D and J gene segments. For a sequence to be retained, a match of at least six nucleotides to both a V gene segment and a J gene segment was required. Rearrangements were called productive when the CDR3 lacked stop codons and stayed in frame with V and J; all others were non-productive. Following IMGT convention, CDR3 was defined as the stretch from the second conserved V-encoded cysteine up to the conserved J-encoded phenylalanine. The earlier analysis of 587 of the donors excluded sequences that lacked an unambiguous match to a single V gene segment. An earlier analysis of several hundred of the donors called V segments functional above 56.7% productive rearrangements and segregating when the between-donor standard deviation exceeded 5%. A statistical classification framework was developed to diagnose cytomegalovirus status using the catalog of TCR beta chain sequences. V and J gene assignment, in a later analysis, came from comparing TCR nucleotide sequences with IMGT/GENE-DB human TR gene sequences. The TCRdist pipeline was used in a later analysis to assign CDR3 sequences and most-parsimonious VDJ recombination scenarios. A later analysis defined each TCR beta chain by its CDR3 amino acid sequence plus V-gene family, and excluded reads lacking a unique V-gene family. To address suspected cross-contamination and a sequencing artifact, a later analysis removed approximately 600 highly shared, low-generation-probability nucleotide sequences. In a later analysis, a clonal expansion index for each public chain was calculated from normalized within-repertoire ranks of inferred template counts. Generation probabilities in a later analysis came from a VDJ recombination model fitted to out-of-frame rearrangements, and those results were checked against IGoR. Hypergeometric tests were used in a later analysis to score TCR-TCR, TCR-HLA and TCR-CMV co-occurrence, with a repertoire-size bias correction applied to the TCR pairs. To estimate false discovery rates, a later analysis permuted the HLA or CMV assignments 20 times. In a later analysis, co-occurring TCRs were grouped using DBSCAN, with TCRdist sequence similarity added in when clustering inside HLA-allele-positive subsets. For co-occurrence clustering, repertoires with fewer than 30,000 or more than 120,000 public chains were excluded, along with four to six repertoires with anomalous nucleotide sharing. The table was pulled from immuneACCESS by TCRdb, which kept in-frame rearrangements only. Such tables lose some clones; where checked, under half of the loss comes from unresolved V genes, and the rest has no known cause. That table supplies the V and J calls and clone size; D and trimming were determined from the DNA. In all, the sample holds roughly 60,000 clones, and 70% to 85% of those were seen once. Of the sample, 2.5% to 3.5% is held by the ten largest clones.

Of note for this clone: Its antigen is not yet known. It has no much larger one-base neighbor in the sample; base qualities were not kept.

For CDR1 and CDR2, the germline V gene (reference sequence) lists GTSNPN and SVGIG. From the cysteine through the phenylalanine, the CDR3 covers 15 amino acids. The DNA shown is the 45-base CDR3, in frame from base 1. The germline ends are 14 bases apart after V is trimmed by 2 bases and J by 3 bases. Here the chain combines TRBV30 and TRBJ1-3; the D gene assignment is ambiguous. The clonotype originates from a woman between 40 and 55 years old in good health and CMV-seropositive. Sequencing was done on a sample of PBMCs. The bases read TGTGCCTGGAGTTTCAGACTTCACCTTGGAAACACCATATATTTT. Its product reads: CAWSFRLHLGNTIYF.